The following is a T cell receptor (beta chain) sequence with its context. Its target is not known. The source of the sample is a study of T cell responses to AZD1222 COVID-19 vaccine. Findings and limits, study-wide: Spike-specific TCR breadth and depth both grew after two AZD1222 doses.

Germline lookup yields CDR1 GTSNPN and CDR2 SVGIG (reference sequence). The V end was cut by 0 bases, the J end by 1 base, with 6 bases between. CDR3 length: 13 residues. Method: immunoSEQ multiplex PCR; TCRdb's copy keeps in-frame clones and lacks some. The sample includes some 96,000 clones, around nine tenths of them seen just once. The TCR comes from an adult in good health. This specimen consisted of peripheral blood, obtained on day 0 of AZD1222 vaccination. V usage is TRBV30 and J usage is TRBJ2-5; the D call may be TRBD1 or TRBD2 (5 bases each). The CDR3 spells CAWSVGAQETQYF. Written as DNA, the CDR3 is TGTGCCTGGAGTGTCGGGGCCCAAGAGACCCAGTACTTC. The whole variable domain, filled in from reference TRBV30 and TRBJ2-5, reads SQTIHQWPATLVQPVGSPLSLECTVEGTSNPNLYWYRQAAGRGLQLLFYSVGIGQISSEVPQNLSASRPQDRQFILSSKKLLLSDSGFYLCAWSVGAQETQYFGPGTRLLVL.